Below are 32 T cell receptor beta chains sequenced from a single sample in a study of blood T cell repertoires in COVID-19. Using immunoSEQ multiplex PCR, the repertoire was profiled, and TCRdb retains in-frame clones only, with some absent. The sample yields 280,000 or so clones, 75% to 90% seen once. Sequencing input: PBMCs or T cells enriched from blood (not recorded which). These receptor sequences come from a man aged 30 to 45 who had recovered from COVID-19.

The chain carries TRBV6-5 and TRBJ2-7; the D gene is possibly TRBD1 (5 bases). Trimming took 3 bases from V and 3 from J, leaving 15 bases between them. Germline CDR1 reads MNHEY; CDR2 reads SVGAGI. This CDR3 region has 15 residues. The CDR3 DNA is TGTGCCAGCAGTTATACTCCGGCAGGGCACTACGAGCAGTACTTC. Its protein is CASSYTPAGHYEQYF.

This chain links TRBV5-5 with TRBJ1-2; TRBD1 is a possible D gene (6 bases). CDR1 and CDR2 from the germline V gene are SGHKS and YYEKEE (reference sequence). Between the trimmed V and J ends, which lost 7 bases and 5 bases, there was a span of 15 bases. This CDR3 contains 13 residues. As DNA, the CDR3 is TGTGCCAGCTTTAACTACGGACAGTATGGCTACACCTTC. Protein: CASFNYGQYGYTF.

This chain uses TRBV19 with TRBJ1-6; 7 bases align to TRBD1. The junction had 11 bases not matched to a gene; V was cut back by 10 bases and J by 5 bases. CDR1 and CDR2 from the germline V gene are LNHDA and SQIVND (reference sequence). CDR3 length: 15 amino acids. The CDR3 reads CATNRQGGDNSPLHF. The CDR3 nucleotides read TGTGCCACCAACCGACAGGGAGGAGATAATTCACCCCTCCACTTT.

In the case of this clone: Other DNA sequences in this sample translate to the same CDR3. The chain carries TRBV18 and TRBJ2-2, with D uncertain. Germline CDR1 is KGHSH and CDR2 is LQKENI. V lost 1 base, J lost 2 bases, and 5 bases lay in between. The CDR3 length is 14 residues. CDR3: CASSPRENTGELFF. For the CDR3, the DNA is TGTGCCAGCTCACCACGAGAAAACACCGGGGAGCTGTTTTTT.

The chain couples TRBV10-1 to TRBJ2-1; the match to TRBD1 covers 7 bases. The length of the CDR3 is 15 residues. In germline, CDR1 is WNHNN, CDR2 SYGVQD (reference sequence). V was clipped by 3 bases and J by 4 bases; unmatched bases: 6. The CDR3, as DNA: TGCGCCAGCAGTGACCCAGGGGGTAGGTACAATGAGCAGTTCTTC. Residues: CASSDPGGRYNEQFF.

The chain employs TRBV27 and TRBJ1-6; no clear D. The CDR3 covers 15 residues. From germline, CDR1 is MNHEY and CDR2 SMNVEV (reference sequence). V was shortened by 3 bases and J by 7 bases, with 13 bases between the two germline ends. The CDR3 region is CASSFELTVNSPLHF. As DNA, the CDR3 is TGTGCCAGCAGTTTTGAGCTCACGGTAAATTCACCCCTCCACTTT.

This clone was picked up a small number of times. The CDR3 DNA reads TGTGCCAGCAGATCACAGGGGGCGGGCGATCAGCCCCAGCATTTT. Amino acids: CASRSQGAGDQPQHF. V and J are TRBV7-8 and TRBJ1-5; TRBD1 matches at 9 bases. Unmatched junction bases numbered 8, after V lost 6 bases and J lost 5 bases. Germline V lookup: CDR1 SGHVS, CDR2 FQNEAQ. The CDR3 is 15 residues long.

This chain joins TRBV15 and TRBJ1-1; the D gene is possibly TRBD1 (5 bases). The CDR3 sequence is 14 residues long. V was clipped by 6 bases and J by 7 bases, with 18 bases between them. CDR1 and CDR2 from the germline V gene are LNHNV and YYDKDF (reference sequence). The CDR3: CATRGGAQEDEAFF. The CDR3 coding sequence is TGTGCCACCAGAGGCGGGGCCCAAGAGGATGAAGCTTTCTTT.

The chain is built from TRBV29-1 and TRBJ1-3; D is possibly TRBD1 (5 bases). Trimming cost V 5 bases and J 2 bases, with 13 bases left between them. Germline loops: CDR1 SQVTM, CDR2 ANQGSEA. The CDR3 runs 14 residues. The DNA of the CDR3 is TGCAGCGTTAGGGGTAATAACGCTGGAAACACCATATATTTT. Its protein is CSVRGNNAGNTIYF.

This clone was seen a single time. This rearrangement joins TRBV21-1 to TRBJ2-3; no DNA check was done on the table's D call, TRBD1. TRBV21-1 is described as a pseudogene. This CDR3 is 17 amino acids long. In DNA form, the CDR3 reads TGTGCCAGCAGCGCCCTTCACGGGACAGGGGGCCCAGATACGCAGTATTTT. Translating it yields CASSALHGTGGPDTQYF.

This sequence joins TRBV10-2 and TRBJ2-7; the D is unclear. This CDR3 spans 14 amino acids. Germline V gene sequence: CDR1 WSHSY, CDR2 SAAADI. V lost 8 bases and J lost 0, with 14 bases in between. The CDR3 here is CASAYPKSSYEQYF. Written as DNA, the CDR3 is TGCGCCAGCGCCTATCCCAAGAGCTCCTACGAGCAGTACTTC.

This chain uses TRBV3-1 (or the pseudogene TRBV3-2) with TRBJ2-7; D gene ambiguous. This CDR3 contains 13 residues. V lost 2 bases, J lost 6 bases, and 11 bases lay in between. CDR1 is LGHDT and CDR2 is YNNKEL in the germline V gene (reference sequence). In nucleotides, the CDR3 is TGTGCCAGCAGCCAATCTTGGAGCACCGAGCAGTACTTC. Its translation is CASSQSWSTEQYF.

The CDR3: CASSTGWTGNSPLHF. The CDR3 region has the DNA TGTGCCAGCAGTACGGGTTGGACAGGCAATTCACCCCTCCACTTT. The rearrangement joins TRBV27 to TRBJ1-6; 7 bases line up with TRBD1. The junction had 8 bases not matched to a gene; V was cut back by 5 bases and J by 7 bases. The CDR3 totals 15 residues. CDR1 is MNHEY and CDR2 is SMNVEV in the germline V gene (reference sequence).

The chain is built from TRBV2 and TRBJ2-5; unclear D gene. Germline assignment: CDR1 SNHLY and CDR2 FYNNEI. V lost 4 bases and J lost 2, with 8 bases in between. The CDR3 contains 13 residues. Written as DNA, the CDR3 is TGTGCCAGCAGTGCCGAGGTTCAAGAGACCCAGTACTTC. Protein: CASSAEVQETQYF.

V and J are TRBV3-1 (or the pseudogene TRBV3-2) and TRBJ2-5, with 9 nucleotides matching TRBD1. Germline assignment: CDR1 LGHDT and CDR2 YNNKEL (reference sequence). V was clipped by 1 base and J by 4 bases; unmatched bases: 4. This CDR3 spans 15 amino acids. The chain's CDR3 is CASSQGDRDRETQYF. Written as DNA, the CDR3 is TGTGCCAGCAGCCAAGGGGACAGGGATCGAGAGACCCAGTACTTC.

Sample share makes this clone medium-sized. The V call is TRBV10-2, the J call TRBJ1-2; perhaps TRBD1 as D (5 bases). Per the germline V gene, CDR1 is WSHSY and CDR2 is SAAADI. V was clipped by 5 bases and J by 2 bases, with 6 bases between them. The CDR3 totals 12 residues. The CDR3 sequence: CASSPGNYGYTF. The CDR3 DNA reads as TGCGCCAGCAGTCCAGGGAACTATGGCTACACCTTC.

This chain connects TRBV9 to TRBJ2-3, with 8 bases identical to TRBD2. The CDR3 runs to 17 residues. Trimming took 4 bases from V and 4 from J; bases not matched to a gene: 14. Germline assignment: CDR1 SGDLS and CDR2 YYNGEE. The CDR3 region has the DNA TGTGCCAGCAGCCCCTCCCTTGGGCGGGGGGACTCAGATACGCAGTATTTT. As protein: CASSPSLGRGDSDTQYF.

V gene TRBV18 combines with J gene TRBJ1-5; 7 bases match TRBD1. Losses at the gene ends were 2 bases for V and 6 bases for J; bases not matched to a gene: 7. The CDR3 runs to 15 residues. Germline V gene sequence: CDR1 KGHSH, CDR2 LQKENI. In nucleotides, the CDR3 is TGTGCCAGCTCACCAAATTCGCAGGGGGGTCAGCCCCAGCATTTT. Amino acids: CASSPNSQGGQPQHF. The full variable domain, completed using reference TRBV18 and TRBJ1-5, is NAGVMQNPRHLVRRRGQEARLRCSPMKGHSHVYWYRQLPEEGLKFMVYLQKENIIDESGMPKERFSAEFPKEGPSILRIQQVVRGDSAAYFCASSPNSQGGQPQHFGDGTRLSIL.

V gene TRBV7-6 combines with J gene TRBJ2-1; 7 nucleotides agree with TRBD2. Germline loops: CDR1 SGHVS, CDR2 FNYEAQ. The CDR3 loop spans 16 amino acids. Unmatched junction bases numbered 9, after V lost 0 bases and J lost 7 bases. CDR3 sequence: CASSLAWPSGGNEQFF. DNA for the CDR3: TGTGCCAGCAGCTTAGCGTGGCCTAGCGGTGGTAATGAGCAGTTCTTC.

The chain joins TRBV2 to TRBJ2-1; D gene ambiguous. This CDR3 is built from 15 residues. Germline CDR1 and CDR2: SNHLY and FYNNEI. Trimming left V 2 bases short and J 4 bases short, with 12 bases between. The DNA of the CDR3 is TGTGCCAGCAGTGAAACTATTGGCAGATACAATGAGCAGTTCTTC. This translates into CASSETIGRYNEQFF.

In this sample, this clone turned up once. This chain links TRBV3-1 (or the pseudogene TRBV3-2) with TRBJ2-2; D might be TRBD2 (5 bases). This CDR3 has 18 residues. In germline, CDR1 is LGHDT, CDR2 YNNKEL (reference sequence). V was clipped by 0 bases and J by 0 bases, with 14 bases between them. The CDR3 nucleotides read TGTGCCAGCAGCCAAGATCGCTGGATGGAGGCGAACACCGGGGAGCTGTTTTTT. Translating gives CASSQDRWMEANTGELFF.

This chain connects TRBV2 to TRBJ2-5, with a tentative D call TRBD1 (6 bases). The CDR3 sequence is 15 residues long. Germline lookup yields CDR1 SNHLY and CDR2 FYNNEI. The CDR3 protein is CRHHRALGATETQYF. Here the CDR3 DNA reads TGTCGCCACCACAGGGCCCTGGGGGCAACCGAGACCCAGTACTTC.

The CDR3 coding sequence is TGTGCCAGCAGTCCTTCAGGCTACGAGCAGTACTTC. Residues: CASSPSGYEQYF. The V gene is TRBV5-6, the J gene TRBJ2-7; D is undetermined. The CDR3 extends over 12 amino acids. Germline V gene lookup returns CDR1 SGHDT and CDR2 YYEEEE. Trimming removed 5 bases at V and 3 bases at J, with 9 bases between.

The rearrangement joins TRBV15 to TRBJ1-1; 8 bases line up with TRBD1. Trimming cost V 7 bases and J 6 bases; bases outside gene matches: 10. This CDR3 comprises 14 residues. CDR1 LNHNV and CDR2 YYDKDF come from the germline V gene (reference sequence). The CDR3 coding sequence is TGTGCCACCAAGCGGAGACAGGGGACCTCTGAAGCTTTCTTT. It specifies CATKRRQGTSEAFF.

The V call is TRBV6-5, the J call TRBJ1-5, with 8 bases aligning to TRBD1. CDR3 length equals 13 residues. V shed 6 bases and J 6 bases; nucleotides not matched to a gene: 4. From germline, CDR1 is MNHEY and CDR2 SVGAGI. The CDR3 DNA is TGTGCCAGCAGACCCGACAGGGGTCAGCCCCAGCATTTT. This sequence encodes CASRPDRGQPQHF.

This chain uses TRBV18 with TRBJ2-2; possible D gene TRBD1, 6 bases. V was shortened by 3 bases and J by 2 bases, with 13 bases between the two germline ends. The CDR3 totals 16 residues. Looked up from germline, CDR1 is KGHSH and CDR2 is LQKENI. This chain's CDR3 is CASSPRPGHNTGELFF. The CDR3 nucleotides read TGTGCCAGCTCACCTAGGCCGGGACATAACACCGGGGAGCTGTTTTTT.

The CDR3 nucleotides read TGTGCCAGCAGCACAACAGGGTTAGGGTCCTATAATTCACCCCTCCACTTT. It yields the protein CASSTTGLGSYNSPLHF. The V gene is TRBV5-5, the J gene TRBJ1-6; a possible D gene is TRBD1 (6 bases). This CDR3 has 17 residues. From germline, CDR1 is SGHKS and CDR2 YYEKEE (reference sequence). Trimming stripped 4 bases from V and 1 base from J, with 15 bases between.

The chain employs TRBV6-6 and TRBJ2-2, with a weak D call TRBD2 (7 bases). Germline lookup yields CDR1 MNHNY and CDR2 SVGAGI (reference sequence). This CDR3 spans 17 amino acids. Between the trimmed V and J ends, which lost 5 bases and 5 bases, there was a span of 21 bases. CDR3 sequence (DNA): TGTGCCAGCAGTCCGAGGGCACGGGGGGCGGTGACCGGGGAGCTGTTTTTT. The encoded protein is CASSPRARGAVTGELFF.

The gene calls are TRBV6-4 and TRBJ2-1; D is undetermined. Germline CDR1 and CDR2: MRHNA and SNTAGT. The ends were cut back, 9 bases at V and 0 bases at J, with 15 bases in the middle. This CDR3 has 15 residues. For the CDR3, the DNA is TGTGCCAGTTCGCTTGAACAGAGCTCCTACAATGAGCAGTTCTTC. Translation: CASSLEQSSYNEQFF.

This chain links TRBV7-6 with TRBJ2-6; D is perhaps TRBD1 (5 bases). Germline CDR1 reads SGHVS; CDR2 reads FNYEAQ. The germline V and J ends were trimmed by 2 bases and 0 bases, with 23 bases remaining between them. This CDR3 spans 21 amino acids. CDR3: CASSLIRTIGRLDSGANVLTF. The CDR3 region has the DNA TGTGCCAGCAGCTTAATTAGGACAATAGGCAGGCTAGACTCTGGGGCCAACGTCCTGACTTTC.

The rearrangement links TRBV3-1 (or the pseudogene TRBV3-2) to TRBJ2-2; a weak D match, TRBD1 (6 bases). Germline V gene lookup returns CDR1 LGHDT and CDR2 YNNKEL (reference sequence). This CDR3 has 14 amino acids. The germline V and J ends were trimmed by 6 bases and 6 bases, with 14 bases remaining between them. The CDR3 sequence: CASRQGSRSGELFF. CDR3 coding DNA: TGTGCCAGCAGACAGGGAAGTCGGTCCGGGGAGCTGTTTTTT.

This sequence joins TRBV30 and TRBJ1-1; TRBD1 matches 10 bases. Losses at the gene ends were 5 bases for V and 5 bases for J; bases not matched to a gene: 5. The length of the CDR3 is 13 residues. Germline V CDR1 and CDR2: GTSNPN, SVGIG (reference sequence). DNA for the CDR3: TGTGCCTGGGCGCGGGACAGGGGAACTGAAGCTTTCTTT. Protein sequence: CAWARDRGTEAFF.